Each of the 7 T cell receptor beta chains below was sequenced from the same sample in a study of blood T cell repertoires in COVID-19. Only in-frame clones appear in the TCRdb table, and some are missing; sequencing was by immunoSEQ multiplex PCR. The top ten clones hold around 15% of a sample with about 150,000 clones, 80% to 90% of them seen once. The sample comprised peripheral blood. The receptors were sampled from a woman aged 40 to 50 with acute or convalescent COVID-19.

V and J are TRBV6-5 and TRBJ1-4; D gene unclear. Germline lookup yields CDR1 MNHEY and CDR2 SVGAGI. V lost 7 bases and J lost 3, with 15 bases in between. The CDR3 loop spans 15 amino acids. Here the CDR3 DNA reads TGTGCCAGCAACCCCGGTGGGAGGTCTAATGAAAAACTGTTTTTT. This sequence encodes CASNPGGRSNEKLFF.

This clone has just one count. The chain carries TRBV12-3 or TRBV12-4 and TRBJ2-7; weak D call: TRBD2 (5 bases). The length of the CDR3 is 12 residues. Between the trimmed V and J ends, which lost 1 base and 6 bases, there was a span of 7 bases. The CDR3 nucleotides are TGTGCCAGCAGTTTAGGGGAGAGCGAGCAGTACTTC. This codes for CASSLGESEQYF.

This chain joins TRBV11-2 and TRBJ2-1; the D gene is possibly TRBD1 (5 bases). V shed 1 base and J shed 4 bases, with 14 bases lying between them. This CDR3 has 16 amino acids. Germline CDR1 and CDR2: SGHAT and FQNNGV. The CDR3 sequence is CASSLVGHRTYNEQFF. CDR3 coding DNA: TGTGCCAGCAGCTTAGTTGGACACAGAACTTACAATGAGCAGTTCTTC. The whole variable domain, filled in from reference TRBV11-2 and TRBJ2-1, reads EAGVAQSPRYKIIEKRQSVAFWCNPISGHATLYWYQQILGQGPKLLIQFQNNGVVDDSQLPKDRFSAERLKGVDSTLKIQPAKLEDSAVYLCASSLVGHRTYNEQFFGPGTRLTVL.

The V gene is TRBV19, the J gene TRBJ2-5; a possible D gene is TRBD2 (6 bases). CDR3 length: 13 residues. From germline, CDR1 is LNHDA and CDR2 SQIVND (reference sequence). V was cut by 5 bases and J by 3 bases, with 10 bases left in between. CDR3 sequence (DNA): TGTGCCAGTAGTTTGGCGGGGAAAGAGACCCAGTACTTC. This gives the protein CASSLAGKETQYF.

This chain joins TRBV27 and TRBJ2-6; D uncertain. The V gene's germline CDR1 is MNHEY and CDR2 SMNVEV (reference sequence). V lost 5 bases and J 1 base, leaving 3 bases between the germline ends. The CDR3 covers 13 residues. CDR3 sequence (DNA): TGTGCCAGCAGTCCGTCTGGGGCCAACGTCCTGACTTTC. It translates to CASSPSGANVLTF.

The gene calls are TRBV27 and TRBJ2-5; TRBD1 agrees at 8 bases. Germline CDR1 and CDR2: MNHEY and SMNVEV (reference sequence). This CDR3 contains 14 residues. Trimming cost V 8 bases and J 9 bases; bases outside gene matches: 14. The CDR3 is CASADRVGSWAQYF. DNA of the CDR3: TGTGCCAGCGCGGACAGGGTAGGCTCTTGGGCCCAGTACTTC.

This clone has just one count. This chain uses TRBV18 with TRBJ1-1, with a possible D match to TRBD1 (5 bases). The CDR3 totals 13 residues. V lost 6 bases and J lost 1, with 9 bases in between. Germline lookup yields CDR1 KGHSH and CDR2 LQKENI. The CDR3: CASSIDRNTEAFF. CDR3 in DNA: TGTGCCAGCTCCATTGACAGGAACACTGAAGCTTTCTTT.